The clone carrying this T cell receptor (beta chain) has a handful of counts. The source of the sample is a study of blood T cell repertoires in COVID-19. Assay used: immunoSEQ multiplex PCR; TCRdb lists only in-frame clones, some missing. The repertoire holds some 270,000 clones, 85% seen once, with over 7.5% in the top ten. Sample: PBMCs or T cells enriched from blood (not recorded which). This clonotype was sampled from a woman between 50 and 59 years old with acute COVID-19.

DNA for the CDR3: TGTGCCAGCAGTCTACCCTACAATGAGCAGTTCTTC. Protein product: CASSLPYNEQFF. The chain links TRBV6-5 to TRBJ2-1; no clear D. There are 12 residues in the CDR3. V was pared by 5 bases and J by 2 bases, with 4 bases between. Germline V gene sequence: CDR1 MNHEY, CDR2 SVGAGI.